The TCR beta chain described here comes from a study of glioma-infiltrating T cells after dendritic cell vaccination. Study as a whole: Samples are from glioblastoma patients in Phase I and II dendritic cell vaccine trials. Three intradermal dendritic cell vaccine injections were given every two weeks.

Germline assignment: CDR1 SNHLY and CDR2 FYNNEI. The CDR3 contains 13 residues. Trimming removed 7 bases from V and 6 bases from J; junction bases left unmatched: 8. Amplification used 60 V beta primers and 13 J beta primers. The repertoire was sequenced with immunoSEQ multiplex PCR; TCRdb's copy has only in-frame clones and lacks some. The data contain 49,000 or so clones, less than 90% of them singletons. The specimen was blood, collected before dendritic cell vaccination. This sequence joins TRBV2 and TRBJ1-2; TRBD1 matches 7 bases. The origin of this receptor is a human donor with glioblastoma. The CDR3 loop is CASILTGTHGYTF. CDR3 bases: TGTGCCAGCATTTTGACAGGGACGCATGGCTACACCTTC.